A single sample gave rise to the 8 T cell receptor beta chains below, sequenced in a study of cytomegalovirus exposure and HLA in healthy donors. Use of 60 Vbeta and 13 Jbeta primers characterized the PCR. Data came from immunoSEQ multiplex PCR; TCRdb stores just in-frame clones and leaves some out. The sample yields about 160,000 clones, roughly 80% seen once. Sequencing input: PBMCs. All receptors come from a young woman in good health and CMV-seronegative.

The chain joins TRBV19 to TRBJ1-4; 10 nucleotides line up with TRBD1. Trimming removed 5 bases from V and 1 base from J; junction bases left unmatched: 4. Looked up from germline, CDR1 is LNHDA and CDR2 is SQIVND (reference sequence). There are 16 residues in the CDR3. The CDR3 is CASSVRDRGTNEKLFF. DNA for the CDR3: TGTGCCAGTAGTGTCCGGGACAGGGGAACTAATGAAAAACTGTTTTTT.

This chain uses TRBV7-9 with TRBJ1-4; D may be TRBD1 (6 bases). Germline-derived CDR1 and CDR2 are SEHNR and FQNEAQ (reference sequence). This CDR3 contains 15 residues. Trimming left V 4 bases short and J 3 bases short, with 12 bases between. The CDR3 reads CASSYSGAANEKLFF. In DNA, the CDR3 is TGTGCCAGCAGCTATTCAGGGGCGGCTAATGAAAAACTGTTTTTT. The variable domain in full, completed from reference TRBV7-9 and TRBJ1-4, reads DTGVSQNPRHKITKRGQNVTFRCDPISEHNRLYWYRQTLGQGPEFLTYFQNEAQLEKSRLLSDRFSAERPKGSFSTLEIQRTEQGDSAMYLCASSYSGAANEKLFFGSGTQLSVL.

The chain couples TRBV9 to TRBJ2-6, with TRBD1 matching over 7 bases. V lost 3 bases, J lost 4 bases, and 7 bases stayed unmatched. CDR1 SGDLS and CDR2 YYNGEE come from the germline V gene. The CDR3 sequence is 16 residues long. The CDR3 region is CASSAGTALGANVLTF. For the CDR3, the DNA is TGTGCCAGCAGCGCCGGGACAGCCCTCGGGGCCAACGTCCTGACTTTC.

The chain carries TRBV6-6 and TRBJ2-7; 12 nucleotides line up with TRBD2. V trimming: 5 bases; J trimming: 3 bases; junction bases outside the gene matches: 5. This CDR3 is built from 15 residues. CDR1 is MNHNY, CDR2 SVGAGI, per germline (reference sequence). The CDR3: CASSPSGGVNYEQYF. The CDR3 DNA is TGTGCCAGCAGTCCTAGCGGGGGGGTTAACTACGAGCAGTACTTC.

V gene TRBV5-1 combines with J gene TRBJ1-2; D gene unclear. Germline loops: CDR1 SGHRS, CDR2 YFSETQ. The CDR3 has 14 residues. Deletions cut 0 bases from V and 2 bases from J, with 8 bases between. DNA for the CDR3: TGCGCCAGCAGCTTGGACGACACGAACTATGGCTACACCTTC. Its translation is CASSLDDTNYGYTF.

As DNA, the CDR3 is TGTGCCAGCAGTTTCTCCTCCCCCCTGGGCGCCTCCTACGAGCAGTACTTC. It yields the protein CASSFSSPLGASYEQYF. The chain is built from TRBV28 and TRBJ2-7, with unresolved D. Trimming shortened V by 3 bases and J by 0 bases, and 18 bases separated the two germline ends. The CDR3 length is 17 residues. Germline-derived CDR1 and CDR2 are MDHEN and SYDVKM.

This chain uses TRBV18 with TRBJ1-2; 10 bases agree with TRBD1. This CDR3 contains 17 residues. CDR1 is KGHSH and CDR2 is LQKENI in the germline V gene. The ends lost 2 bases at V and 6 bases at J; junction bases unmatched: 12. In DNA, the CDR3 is TGTGCCAGCTCACCAAGCAACCCCGGGACAGGGGCCGATGGCTACACCTTC. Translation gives CASSPSNPGTGADGYTF.

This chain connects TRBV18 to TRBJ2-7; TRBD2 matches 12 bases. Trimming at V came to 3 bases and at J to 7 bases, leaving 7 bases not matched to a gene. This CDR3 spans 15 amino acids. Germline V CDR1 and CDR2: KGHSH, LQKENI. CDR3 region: CASSPTSGGPFEQYF. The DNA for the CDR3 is TGTGCCAGCTCACCTACTAGCGGGGGGCCTTTTGAGCAGTACTTC.